These 5 T cell receptor beta chains were all obtained from the same sample, sequenced in a study of OX40 agonist ivuxolimab in advanced cancers. Clones were sequenced by immunoSEQ multiplex PCR, and TCRdb holds only the in-frame ones, with some missing. The table includes 65,000 to 90,000 clones, over 65% detected once. Sequenced material: CD4+ or CD8+ T cells sorted from blood, taken in a trial of the OX40 agonist ivuxolimab. The origin of the receptors is an adult with an advanced solid tumor such as melanoma, head and neck, liver or kidney cancer.

The rearrangement joins TRBV7-3 to TRBJ2-7; D unclear. The CDR3 has 13 amino acids. V was cut by 5 bases and J by 2 bases, with 10 bases left in between. Germline CDR1 and CDR2: SGHTA and FQGTGA. DNA for the CDR3: TGTGCCAGCAGCCCCGTAGGCCCCTACGAGCAGTACTTC. Amino acids: CASSPVGPYEQYF.

This clone was counted once. The chain uses TRBV27 and TRBJ1-6; 9 bases are a match to TRBD1. Germline CDR1 reads MNHEY; CDR2 reads SMNVEV (reference sequence). This CDR3 has 14 amino acids. The V segment lost 5 bases and the J segment 8 bases; nucleotides outside the gene matches: 4. The CDR3 loop is CASSTDRGHSPLHF. The DNA for the CDR3 is TGTGCCAGCAGTACGGACAGGGGACATTCACCCCTCCACTTT.

This clone was seen a single time. This chain links TRBV27 with TRBJ2-1; 8 bases align to TRBD2. The CDR3 is made up of 15 amino acids. The germline CDR1 and CDR2 sequences are MNHEY and SMNVEV (reference sequence). V lost 6 bases and J lost 7; bases outside the gene matches: 11. The DNA for the CDR3 is TGTGCCAGCAGGCCCAATTCGGGGACTAGGAATGAGCAGTTCTTC. It yields the protein CASRPNSGTRNEQFF.

This clone came up once. CDR3 sequence reads: CASSLLGENGYTF. For the CDR3, the DNA is TGTGCCAGCAGCTTATTGGGAGAAAATGGCTACACCTTC. The rearrangement joins TRBV7-9 to TRBJ1-2; the D is unclear. Germline loops: CDR1 SEHNR, CDR2 FQNEAQ (reference sequence). Trimming stripped 2 bases from V and 6 bases from J, with 10 bases between. The CDR3 extends over 13 amino acids.

This rearrangement joins TRBV7-3 to TRBJ2-5, with TRBD1 matching 7 bases. V was pared by 5 bases and J by 2 bases, with 8 bases of the junction left unmatched. CDR1 and CDR2 (germline): SGHTA, FQGTGA. The CDR3 totals 15 residues. The CDR3 region has the DNA TGTGCCAGCAGCCCTACGGGACAGAGGCAAGAGACCCAGTACTTC. Translated: CASSPTGQRQETQYF.